The T cell receptor beta chain under discussion was sequenced for a study of cytomegalovirus exposure and HLA in healthy donors. It was with 60 Vbeta and 13 Jbeta primers that the PCR ran. The repertoire was sequenced with immunoSEQ multiplex PCR; TCRdb's copy has only in-frame clones and lacks some. The sample has about 100,000 clones; about 75% are singletons. Looked up from germline, CDR1 is MNHNS and CDR2 is SASEGT. The CDR3 has 15 amino acids. V gave up 3 bases and J gave up 3 bases, with 14 bases separating them. This clone has a single count. The TCR originated in a man in his forties in good health and CMV-seropositive. Source material: PBMCs. This chain links TRBV6-1 with TRBJ1-1; D may be TRBD1 (6 bases). The DNA of the CDR3 is TGTGCCAGCAGTGACTTCCTAAGACAGGACACTGAAGCTTTCTTT. This codes for CASSDFLRQDTEAFF.